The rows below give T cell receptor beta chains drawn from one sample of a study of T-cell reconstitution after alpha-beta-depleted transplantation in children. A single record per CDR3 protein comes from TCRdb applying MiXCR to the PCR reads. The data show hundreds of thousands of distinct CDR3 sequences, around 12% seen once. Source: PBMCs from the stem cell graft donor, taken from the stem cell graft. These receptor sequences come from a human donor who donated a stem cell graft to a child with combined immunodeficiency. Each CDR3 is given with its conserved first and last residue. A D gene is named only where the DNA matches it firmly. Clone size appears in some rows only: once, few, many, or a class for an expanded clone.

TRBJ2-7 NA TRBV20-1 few TGCAGTGCTAGACCGGGGTCCTCCTACGAGCAGTACTTC CSARPGSSYEQYF
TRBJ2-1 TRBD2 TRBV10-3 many TGTGCCATCAGTGATTCCATAGCGGGACCGACGAAAGCGGGTGAGCAGTTCTTC CAISDSIAGPTKAGEQFF
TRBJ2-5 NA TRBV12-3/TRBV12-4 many TGTGCCAGCAGTTCAACAGCAGTAGGGAAGACCCAGTACTTC CASSSTAVGKTQYF
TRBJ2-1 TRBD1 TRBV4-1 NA TGCGCCAGCAGCCAACTGGGACAGGGACTATACAATGAGCAGTTCTTC CASSQLGQGLYNEQFF
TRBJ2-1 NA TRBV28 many TGTGCCACCTCCGGCCAGGGGGGGGCCCGTGAGCAGTTCTTC CATSGQGGAREQFF
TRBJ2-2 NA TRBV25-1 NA TGTGCCAGCAGTGGTCCGGGGCTGAAGGGGGCCGGGGAGCTGTTTTTT CASSGPGLKGAGELFF
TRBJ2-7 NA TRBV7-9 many TGTGCCAGCAGCGCCGAGGTCGGGGAGCAGTACTTC CASSAEVGEQYF
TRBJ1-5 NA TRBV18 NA TGTGCCAGCTCACCAGCGGGGAATAGCAATCAGCCCCAGCATTTT CASSPAGNSNQPQHF
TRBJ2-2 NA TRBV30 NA TGTGCCTGGAGATCAGACCCCGGGGAGCTGTTTTTT CAWRSDPGELFF
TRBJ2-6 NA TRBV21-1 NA TGTGCCAGCAGCAGTGGGACAACTGGGGCCAACGTCCTGACTTTC CASSSGTTGANVLTF
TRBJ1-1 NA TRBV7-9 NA TGTGCCAGCAGCCAAACACTGGGGTTGACTGAAGCTTTCTTT CASSQTLGLTEAFF
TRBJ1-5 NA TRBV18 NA TGTGCCAGCTCAGCACAGAGTAATCAGCCCCAGCATTTT CASSAQSNQPQHF
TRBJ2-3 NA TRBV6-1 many TGTGCCAGCAGCCGCCCCGCTAGAGATACGCAGTATTTT CASSRPARDTQYF
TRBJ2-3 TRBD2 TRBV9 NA TGTGCCAGCAGCGTTAGCGGGGGGCGTGATACGCAGTATTTT CASSVSGGRDTQYF
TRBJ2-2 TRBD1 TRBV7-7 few TGTGCTAGCAGCCCGGGACAGAGGAACACCGGGGAGCTGTTTTTT CASSPGQRNTGELFF
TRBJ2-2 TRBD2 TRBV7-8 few TGTGCCAGCAGCGGTATAGCGGGAGCCACCGGGGAGCTGTTTTTT CASSGIAGATGELFF
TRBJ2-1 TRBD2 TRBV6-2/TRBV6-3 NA TGTGCCAGCAGTTTTCTCGGAAAAGCGGGAGGGATGTACAATGAGCAGTTCTTC CASSFLGKAGGMYNEQFF
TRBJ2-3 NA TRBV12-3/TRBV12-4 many TGTGCCAGCAGTTTCCTTCAGGGGACAGATACGCAGTATTTT CASSFLQGTDTQYF
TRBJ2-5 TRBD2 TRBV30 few TGTGCCTGGGAGACCCGGGACTACCTAGAAGAGACCCAGTACTTC CAWETRDYLEETQYF
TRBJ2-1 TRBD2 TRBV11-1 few TGTGCCAGCAGCCCCGGACTAGCGGGCTCCTTTAGTCTAAGGTTCAATGAGCAGTTCTTC CASSPGLAGSFSLRFNEQFF
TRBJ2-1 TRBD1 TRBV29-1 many TGCAGCGGGGCTGGGACAGCGGCCTACAATGAGCAGTTCTTC CSGAGTAAYNEQFF
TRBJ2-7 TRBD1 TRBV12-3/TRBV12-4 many TGTGCCAGCAGTTTAGGGGGACAGGGGAAGATCGAGCAGTACTTC CASSLGGQGKIEQYF
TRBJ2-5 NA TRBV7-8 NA TGTGCCAGCAGCTTAGCGGGGACCTTCCAAGAGACCCAGTACTTC CASSLAGTFQETQYF
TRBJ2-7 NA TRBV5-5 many TGTGCCAGCAGTCTACAGGGAACCAACTCCTACGAGCAGTACTTC CASSLQGTNSYEQYF
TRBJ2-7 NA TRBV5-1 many TGCGCCAGCAGCTTGGAAAGGGATATCTACGAGCAGTACTTC CASSLERDIYEQYF
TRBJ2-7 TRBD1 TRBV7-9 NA TGTGCCAGCAGCCCTGACAGGGTGATTACCTACGAGCAGTACTTC CASSPDRVITYEQYF
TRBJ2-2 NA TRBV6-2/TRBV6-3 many TGTGCCAGCCGAAGTTTTGCCGCTCAGGTTAGGGGGGCTACGAACACCGGGGAGCTGTTTTTT CASRSFAAQVRGATNTGELFF
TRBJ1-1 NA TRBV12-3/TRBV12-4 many TGTGCCAGCAGTCCACCGCCCTTGGGAACTGAAGCTTTCTTT CASSPPPLGTEAFF
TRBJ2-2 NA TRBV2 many TGTGCCAGCAGTGAGGAGGGAACGAACACCGGGGAGCTGTTTTTT CASSEEGTNTGELFF
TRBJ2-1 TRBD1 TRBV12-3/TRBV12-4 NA TGTGCCAGCAGTTTATGGGACAGGGGTAATGAGCAGTTCTTC CASSLWDRGNEQFF
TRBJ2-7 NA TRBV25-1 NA TGTGCCAGCAGTGAATCCAAGACCGACGAGCAGTACTTC CASSESKTDEQYF
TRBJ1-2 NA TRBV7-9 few TGTGCCAGCAGCACCTCTAAGGGCTACACCTTC CASSTSKGYTF
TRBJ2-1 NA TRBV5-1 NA TGCGCCAGCAGCTTCGATACCCCGGACGTTTACAATGAGCAGTTCTTC CASSFDTPDVYNEQFF
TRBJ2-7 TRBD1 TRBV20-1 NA TGCAGTGCCAGACAGGGGCGCGCGTCCGAGCAGTACTTC CSARQGRASEQYF
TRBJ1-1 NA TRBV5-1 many TGCGCCAGCAGCCAAATAACGGCAGGCATGAACACTGAAGCTTTCTTT CASSQITAGMNTEAFF
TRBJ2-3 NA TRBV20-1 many TGCAGTGCTCGCCGGGACGGTGACACAGATACGCAGTATTTT CSARRDGDTDTQYF
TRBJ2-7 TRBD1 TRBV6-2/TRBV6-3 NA TGTGCCAGCAGTTACGATGGACAGGGATACCACGAGCAGTACTTC CASSYDGQGYHEQYF
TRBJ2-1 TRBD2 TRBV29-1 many TGCAGCGTTATTAGCGGGAGGGCCAATGAGCAGTTCTTC CSVISGRANEQFF
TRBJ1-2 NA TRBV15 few TGTGCCACCAGCAGAGATGGCCAGACCCTCTATGGCTACACCTTC CATSRDGQTLYGYTF
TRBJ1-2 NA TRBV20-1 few TGCAGTGCTAGCATCTGGAATGGCTACACCTTC CSASIWNGYTF
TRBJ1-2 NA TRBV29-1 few TGCAGCGTTGCCGGGTCCTATGGCTACACCTTC CSVAGSYGYTF
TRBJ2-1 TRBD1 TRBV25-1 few TGTGCCAGCAGTGAAGCAGGGGGCCATGAGCAGTTCTTC CASSEAGGHEQFF
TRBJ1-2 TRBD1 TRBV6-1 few TGTGCCAGCAGTGGTGTCGACAGGGGAAGGGGCTATGGCTACACCTTC CASSGVDRGRGYGYTF
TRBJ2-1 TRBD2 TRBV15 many TGTGCCACCAGCGATAGAAGCGGGAGTAGAGATGAGCAGTTCTTC CATSDRSGSRDEQFF
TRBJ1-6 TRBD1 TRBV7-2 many TGTGCCAGCACCCCATCCCGCAGGGGGCCTCATTCACCCCTCCACTTT CASTPSRRGPHSPLHF
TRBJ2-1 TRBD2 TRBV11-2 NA TGTGCCAGCAGCCCCCTAGCGGGGATCTACAATGAGCAGTTCTTC CASSPLAGIYNEQFF
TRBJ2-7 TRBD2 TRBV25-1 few TGTGCCAGCAGTGCCCGGACTAGCGGGGTCTACGAGCAGTACTTC CASSARTSGVYEQYF
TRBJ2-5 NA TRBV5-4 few TGTGCCAGCAGCGACGTAGCATTCCAAGAGACCCAGTACTTC CASSDVAFQETQYF
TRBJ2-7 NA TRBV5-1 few TGCGCCAGCAGCTTGGCTGGGTTTGCCTACGAGCAGTACTTC CASSLAGFAYEQYF
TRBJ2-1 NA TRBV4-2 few TGTGCCAGCAGCCAAGAGGGTACCACCCCCTTTAACAATGAGCAGTTCTTC CASSQEGTTPFNNEQFF
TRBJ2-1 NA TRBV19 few TGTGCCAGTAGTATGGGAGATTCCTACAATGAGCAGTTCTTC CASSMGDSYNEQFF
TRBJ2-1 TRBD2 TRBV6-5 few TGTGCCAGCAGCCAAACTAGCGGGGAGTACAATGAGCAGTTCTTC CASSQTSGEYNEQFF
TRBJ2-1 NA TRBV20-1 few TGCAGTGCTAGTCGGGTAGCCTACAATGAGCAGTTCTTC CSASRVAYNEQFF
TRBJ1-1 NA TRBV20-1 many TGCAGTGCCGAACCGGGGTGGCGGGTCACTGAAGCTTTCTTT CSAEPGWRVTEAFF
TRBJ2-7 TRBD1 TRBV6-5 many TGTGCCAGCAGTTACTCGACGCTTGACAGGGGCTACGAGCAGTACTTC CASSYSTLDRGYEQYF
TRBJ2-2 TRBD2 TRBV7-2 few TGTGCCAGCAGCTCTCCCTCGACTAGCAACACCGGGGAGCTGTTTTTT CASSSPSTSNTGELFF